This is a list of T cell receptor beta chains from one sample in a study of response to subunit inactivated influenza vaccine. MiXCR was run by TCRdb on the RT-PCR reads, yielding one entry per CDR3 protein. The sample includes more than 450,000 distinct CDR3 sequences, about 10% seen only once; the top ten take approximately 9.9%. The same sample was also used in a study of T cells expressing NK-cell markers.

The sequencing here drew on PBMCs from blood, taken on the day of vaccination. The origin of the receptors is a man aged 50-59 years who received an inactivated influenza vaccine. CDR3s include the opening cysteine and the closing phenylalanine or tryptophan. A D gene is named only where the DNA matches it firmly. The size of a clone is reported for some rows only, either as once, few or many, or as a class for expanded clones.

>TRBD2|TRBJ2-7|few|TRBV11-3
TGTGCCAGCAGCTTACATAGCGGGAGTGCTTACGAGCAGTACTTC
CASSLHSGSAYEQYF
>.|TRBJ1-6|.|TRBV29-1
TGCAGCGTTGGAGGGGTTCGTAATTCACCCCTCCACTTT
CSVGGVRNSPLHF
>.|TRBJ2-2|few|TRBV4-2
TGTGCCAGCAGCCAAGATCGAAGCAGGAACACCGGGGAGCTGTTTTTT
CASSQDRSRNTGELFF
>.|TRBJ2-3|.|TRBV6-2/TRBV6-3
TGTGCCAGCAGTTACTCGAGTCTCCCCCCGGTCCATACGCAGTATTTT
CASSYSSLPPVHTQYF
>TRBD1|TRBJ2-5|few|TRBV20-1
TGCAGTGCTAGGGCTGTACAGGGGTACCAAGAGACCCAGTACTTC
CSARAVQGYQETQYF
>.|TRBJ2-5|.|TRBV4-2
TGTGCCAGCAGCCAAGATTCAGCCGAGACCCAGTACTTC
CASSQDSAETQYF
>TRBD1|TRBJ2-1|many|TRBV3-1
TGTGCCAGCAACCTCCGGGACAGGGGGCCCAATGAGCAGTTCTTC
CASNLRDRGPNEQFF
>TRBD1|TRBJ1-6|.|TRBV27
TGTGCCAGCAGCCACAGGGGAAATTCACCCCTCCACTTT
CASSHRGNSPLHF
>.|TRBJ2-3|few|TRBV15
TGTGCCACCAGCAGAGCCCAGGGCGGGCCAGATACGCAGTATTTT
CATSRAQGGPDTQYF
>.|TRBJ1-5|few|TRBV20-1
TGCAGTGCTAGACATGGGACTGATAGCAATCAGCCCCAGCATTTT
CSARHGTDSNQPQHF
>TRBD1|TRBJ1-5|.|TRBV12-3/TRBV12-4
TGTGCCAGCAGTCCCGGGACAGTTGAGAATCAGCCCCAGCATTTT
CASSPGTVENQPQHF
>TRBD2|TRBJ2-3|.|TRBV11-2
TGTGCCAGCAGCGTAACGGGGGGGAGGACAGATACGCAGTATTTT
CASSVTGGRTDTQYF
>TRBD2|TRBJ2-3|.|TRBV7-2
TGTGCCAGCAGCCTACGAGCAGCGGGGGGGCTGGATACGCAGTATTTT
CASSLRAAGGLDTQYF
>.|TRBJ1-1|many|TRBV7-6
TGTGCCAGCAGCTTCCAGGGTTGGAACACTGAAGCTTTCTTT
CASSFQGWNTEAFF
>TRBD1|TRBJ2-7|.|TRBV11-2
TGTGCCAGCAGCTTAGTAGGGACAGGGGTTTTCTACGAGCAGTACTTC
CASSLVGTGVFYEQYF
>.|TRBJ2-7|many|TRBV29-1
TGCAGCGTTGTCGCTGGAGTCTCCTACGAGCAGTACTTC
CSVVAGVSYEQYF
>TRBD2|TRBJ2-1|many|TRBV5-1
TGCGCCAGCAGCTTGGCCCCAGCGGGGAACAATGAGCAGTTCTTC
CASSLAPAGNNEQFF
>.|TRBJ1-2|.|TRBV11-2
TGTGCCAGCAGCGGGCGAGGTACTAACTATGGCTACACCTTC
CASSGRGTNYGYTF
>TRBD1|TRBJ2-2|few|TRBV6-1
TGTGCCAGCAGTCAAAACCCCCCGGGACAGGGGCCCTTCCGGAGGCTGTTTTTT
CASSQNPPGQGPFRRLFF
>TRBD1|TRBJ1-6|.|TRBV5-1
TGCGCCAGCAGCTTGGCTGGGGTACAGGGGGCATCCTATAATTCACCCCTCCACTTT
CASSLAGVQGASYNSPLHF
>.|TRBJ2-7|few|TRBV11-2
TGTGCCAGCAGGGTTCTAGGTGGAGCCGACTACGAGCAGTACTTC
CASRVLGGADYEQYF
>TRBD2|TRBJ2-3|.|TRBV5-1
TGCGCCAGCAGCCTGGAGATAGCGGGGGCTTCTGCAGATACGCAGTATTTT
CASSLEIAGASADTQYF
>.|TRBJ2-1|many|TRBV11-2
TGTGCCAGCAGCTTATCCAGGGGAGAATCCAATGAGCAGTTCTTC
CASSLSRGESNEQFF
>.|TRBJ2-4|few|TRBV20-1
TGCAGTGCTAGGCAGGGGCAAAACATTCAGTACTTC
CSARQGQNIQYF
>TRBD1|TRBJ2-1|.|TRBV2
TGTGCCAGCAGTGAGGGACAGGGGGGGAATGAGCAGTTCTTC
CASSEGQGGNEQFF
>.|TRBJ2-2|.|TRBV11-2
TGTGCCAGCTGCGTTGCCCCTAACACCGGGGAGCTGTTTTTT
CASCVAPNTGELFF
>.|TRBJ2-2|many|TRBV12-3/TRBV12-4
TGTGCCAGCTGGACACCGAACACCGGGGAGCTGTTTTTT
CASWTPNTGELFF
>TRBD1|TRBJ2-4|few|TRBV19
TGTGCCAGTAGTCCAGGACAGGGGGGGATTCAGTACTTC
CASSPGQGGIQYF
>TRBD2|TRBJ2-7|.|TRBV6-5
TGTGCCAGCAGTTACCACCGGGGGGAGAGGCGCTACGAGCAGTACTTC
CASSYHRGERRYEQYF
>.|TRBJ2-3|.|TRBV20-1
TGCAGTGCTGGAGCCGCAGATACGCAGTATTTT
CSAGAADTQYF
>.|TRBJ1-1|few|TRBV18
TGTGCCAGCTCACCGGACAGCGGCACTGAAGCTTTCTTT
CASSPDSGTEAFF
>.|TRBJ2-7|few|TRBV29-1
TGCAGCGTTGAGGGGGGCAGCCTCTACGAGCAGTACTTC
CSVEGGSLYEQYF
>.|TRBJ1-1|few|TRBV3-1
TGTGCCAGCTGGGCCGGGGGCACTGAAGCTTTCTTT
CASWAGGTEAFF
>TRBD2|TRBJ2-2|.|TRBV6-5
TGTGCCAGCAGTTACCCGGGCGGACTAGCGGGAGAATTCGGGGAGCTGTTTTTT
CASSYPGGLAGEFGELFF
>TRBD1|TRBJ2-7|few|TRBV9
TGTGCCAGCAGCGGCCGGGACAGCCATTACGAGCAGTACTTC
CASSGRDSHYEQYF
>.|TRBJ2-1|few|TRBV7-9
TGTGCCAGCAGCCTTATGGAGTCCTACAATGAGCAGTTCTTC
CASSLMESYNEQFF
>TRBD1|TRBJ2-2|few|TRBV5-1
TGCGCCAGCATCCCAGGGGGCTTTGGCACCGGGGAGCTGTTTTTT
CASIPGGFGTGELFF
>.|TRBJ1-2|.|TRBV12-3/TRBV12-4
TGTGCCAGCAGTTCACTATCAGCTAACTATGGCTACACCTTC
CASSSLSANYGYTF
>TRBD2|TRBJ2-7|few|TRBV4-2
TGTGCCAGCAGCCAAGTCCTTGGACTAGCGGGCTCCTACGAGCAGTACTTC
CASSQVLGLAGSYEQYF
>.|TRBJ2-7|few|TRBV29-1
TGCAGCGTTGTGGGCGGGACGGTCTACGAGCAGTACTTC
CSVVGGTVYEQYF
>.|TRBJ1-5|few|TRBV12-3/TRBV12-4
TGTGCCAGCAGTCCCGCGGGGGGCGGCCGGCCCCAGCATTTT
CASSPAGGGRPQHF
>.|TRBJ1-4|few|TRBV28
TGTGCCAGCAGTTGGGGATCTGAGAGGAAAAAACTGTTTTTT
CASSWGSERKKLFF
>.|TRBJ2-7|.|TRBV11-2
TGTGCCAGCAGCTTAGATCTAATAGGGGGCGAGCAGTACTTC
CASSLDLIGGEQYF
>.|TRBJ1-1|many|TRBV6-1
TGTGCCAGCACCCTGCACAGGGAAGAGGGGTCCACTGAAGCTTTCTTT
CASTLHREEGSTEAFF
>TRBD2|TRBJ2-5|.|TRBV5-6
TGTGCCAGCAGCTTGATAGGACTAGCGGGAGTCGAGGAGACCCAGTACTTC
CASSLIGLAGVEETQYF
>TRBD1|TRBJ2-7|few|TRBV7-9
TGTGCCAGCAGCCCTCTTCCAGGGGGCGTAAACGAGCAGTACTTC
CASSPLPGGVNEQYF